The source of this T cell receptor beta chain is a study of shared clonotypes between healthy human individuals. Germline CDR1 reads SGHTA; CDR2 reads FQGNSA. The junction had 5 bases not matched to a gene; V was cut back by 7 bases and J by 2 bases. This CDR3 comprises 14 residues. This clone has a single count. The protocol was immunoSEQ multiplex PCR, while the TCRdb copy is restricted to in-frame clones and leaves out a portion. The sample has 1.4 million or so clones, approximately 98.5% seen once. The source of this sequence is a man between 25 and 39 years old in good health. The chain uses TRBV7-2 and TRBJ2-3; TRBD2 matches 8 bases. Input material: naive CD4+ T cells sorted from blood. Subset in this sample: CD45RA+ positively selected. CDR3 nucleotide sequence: TGTGCCAGCATCCGGACTAGCATCACAGATACGCAGTATTTT. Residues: CASIRTSITDTQYF.